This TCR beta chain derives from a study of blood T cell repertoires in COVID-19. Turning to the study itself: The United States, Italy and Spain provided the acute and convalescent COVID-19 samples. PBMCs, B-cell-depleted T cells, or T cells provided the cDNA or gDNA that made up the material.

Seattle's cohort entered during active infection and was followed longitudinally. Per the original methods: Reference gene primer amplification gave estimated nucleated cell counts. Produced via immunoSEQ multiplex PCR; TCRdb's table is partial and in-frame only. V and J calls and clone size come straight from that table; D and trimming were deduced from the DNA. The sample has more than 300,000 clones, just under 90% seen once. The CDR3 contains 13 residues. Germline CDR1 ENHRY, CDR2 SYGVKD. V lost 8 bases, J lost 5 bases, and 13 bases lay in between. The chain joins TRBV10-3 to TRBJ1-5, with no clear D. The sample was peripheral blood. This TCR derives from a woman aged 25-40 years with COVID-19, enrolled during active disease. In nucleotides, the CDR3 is TGTGCCATCTCCGAGGCCGGGGATCAGCCCCAGCATTTT. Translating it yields CAISEAGDQPQHF.